Presented here are 12 T cell receptor beta chains from one specimen sequenced in a study of blood T cell repertoires in COVID-19. Assay: immunoSEQ multiplex PCR; the TCRdb copy retains only in-frame clones and omits some. The sample has around 300,000 clones, 70% to 90% seen once; the top ten hold roughly 6.3%. Input material: PBMCs or T cells enriched from blood (not recorded which). The receptors shown here come from a woman aged 40 to 50 who had recovered from COVID-19.

This clone was observed a handful of times. The V call is TRBV11-3, the J call TRBJ2-7; D might be TRBD2 (6 bases). CDR1 SGHNT and CDR2 YENEEA come from the germline V gene. This CDR3 comprises 12 residues. V lost 5 bases, J lost 4 bases, and 9 bases lay in between. CDR3 sequence (DNA): TGTGCCAGCAGCCTCCGGGGGTACGAGCAGTACTTC. Encoded protein: CASSLRGYEQYF.

The CDR3 DNA sequence: TGTGCCAGTAGGAGGCTAGACTCACCCCTCCACTTT. Its protein product is CASRRLDSPLHF. V is TRBV19 and J is TRBJ1-6; D remains ambiguous. Germline CDR1 is LNHDA and CDR2 is SQIVND (reference sequence). The V end lost 6 bases, the J end lost 10 bases, and 10 bases lay between the germline ends. This CDR3 region has 12 residues.

The chain couples TRBV28 to TRBJ1-5; TRBD1 might be the D (6 bases). CDR3 length: 15 amino acids. The germline V and J ends were trimmed by 3 bases and 7 bases, with 16 bases remaining between them. Germline V gene data show CDR1 as MDHEN and CDR2 as SYDVKM. In DNA, the CDR3 is TGTGCCAGCAGTTTTTCTGGCGGACAGTCCCAGCCCCAGCATTTT. This encodes CASSFSGGQSQPQHF.

CDR3 loop: CSASTGTSGYEQYF. In DNA form, the CDR3 reads TGCAGTGCTAGTACGGGGACTAGCGGCTACGAGCAGTACTTC. The chain links TRBV20-1 to TRBJ2-7; 11 nucleotides match TRBD2. This CDR3 comprises 14 residues. Trimming at V came to 3 bases and at J to 3 bases, leaving 4 bases not matched to a gene. The V gene's germline CDR1 is DFQATT and CDR2 SNEGSKA (reference sequence).

The chain employs TRBV3-1 (or the pseudogene TRBV3-2) and TRBJ2-3, with a possible D match to TRBD2 (6 bases). The length of the CDR3 is 18 residues. Per the germline V gene, CDR1 is LGHDT and CDR2 is YNNKEL (reference sequence). The ends were cut back, 0 bases at V and 0 bases at J, with 16 bases in the middle. The CDR3: CASSQDPGGAASTDTQYF. The CDR3 DNA reads as TGTGCCAGCAGCCAAGATCCGGGCGGGGCTGCTAGCACAGATACGCAGTATTTT.

This chain joins TRBV20-1 and TRBJ2-1; a possible D gene is TRBD2 (5 bases). The germline V and J ends were trimmed by 3 bases and 6 bases, with 15 bases remaining between them. CDR3 length equals 14 residues. Germline CDR1 reads DFQATT; CDR2 reads SNEGSKA (reference sequence). The CDR3 DNA sequence: TGCAGTGCTAGTCGAAGGCCCGGGATCAATGAGCAGTTCTTC. It is translated as CSASRRPGINEQFF.

This clone occurred a few times. This sequence joins TRBV6-5 and TRBJ2-3; TRBD2 matches at 7 bases. With V trimmed by 6 bases and J by 3 bases, 6 bases remained unmatched. CDR3 length: 14 residues. Germline-derived CDR1 and CDR2 are MNHEY and SVGAGI. CDR3 DNA: TGTGCCAGCAGGGGGGAGGGCTTGACAGATACGCAGTATTTT. This sequence encodes CASRGEGLTDTQYF.

This clone was seen a single time. The chain joins TRBV2 to TRBJ2-7, with TRBD2 as a possible D gene (5 bases). The CDR3 length is 14 residues. The V gene lost 4 bases and the J gene lost 0 bases, with 10 bases spanning the gap. Per the germline V gene, CDR1 is SNHLY and CDR2 is FYNNEI. The CDR3 loop is CASSVDSSSYEQYF. The DNA of the CDR3 is TGTGCCAGCAGTGTGGACTCCTCCTCCTACGAGCAGTACTTC. Full variable domain (remainder filled in from reference TRBV2 and TRBJ2-7): EPEVTQTPSHQVTQMGQEVILRCVPISNHLYFYWYRQILGQKVEFLVSFYNNEISEKSEIFDDQFSVERPDGSNFTLKIRSTKLEDSAMYFCASSVDSSSYEQYFGPGTRLTVT.

This rearrangement joins TRBV7-8 to TRBJ1-1; perhaps TRBD1 as D (6 bases). The CDR3 has 14 residues. V shed 5 bases and J shed 4 bases, with 14 bases lying between them. CDR1 SGHVS and CDR2 FQNEAQ come from the germline V gene. Written as DNA, the CDR3 is TGTGCCAGCAGCGCGACTACAGGGAGCACTGAAGCTTTCTTT. Protein product: CASSATTGSTEAFF. Full variable domain (outside the CDR3, taken from reference TRBV7-8 and TRBJ1-1): GAGVSQSPRYKVAKRGQDVALRCDPISGHVSLFWYQQALGQGPEFLTYFQNEAQLDKSGLPSDRFFAERPEGSVSTLKIQRTQQEDSAVYLCASSATTGSTEAFFGQGTRLTVV.

This clone has more than one count but fewer than ten. The chain joins TRBV19 to TRBJ1-2, with 7 bases aligning to TRBD1. Trimming took 6 bases from V and 0 from J; bases not matched to a gene: 7. The CDR3 is made up of 15 amino acids. From germline, CDR1 is LNHDA and CDR2 SQIVND (reference sequence). CDR3 sequence (DNA): TGTGCCAGTAGGGGACAGAGGTCGCCTAACTATGGCTACACCTTC. Translation gives CASRGQRSPNYGYTF.

The chain couples TRBV4-1 to TRBJ2-1; TRBD1 matches at 8 bases. This CDR3 contains 15 residues. In germline, CDR1 is MGHRA, CDR2 YSYEKL. The V gene end was trimmed by 0 bases and the J gene end by 5 bases; junction bases not matched to a gene: 3. Written as DNA, the CDR3 is TGCGCCAGCAGCCAAGACGGGACAGGCCACAATGAGCAGTTCTTC. Residues: CASSQDGTGHNEQFF.

The chain has TRBV19 and TRBJ2-7; D is ambiguous. CDR1 and CDR2 (germline): LNHDA, SQIVND (reference sequence). Trimming left V 5 bases short and J 2 bases short, with 19 bases between. The CDR3 sequence is 16 residues long. CDR3 nucleotide sequence: TGTGCCAGTAGTTCCTACGGTTTTGGCGGTACCTACGAGCAGTACTTC. It translates to CASSSYGFGGTYEQYF. The whole variable domain, filled in from reference TRBV19 and TRBJ2-7, reads DGGITQSPKYLFRKEGQNVTLSCEQNLNHDAMYWYRQDPGQGLRLIYYSQIVNDFQKGDIAEGYSVSREKKESFPLTVTSAQKNPTAFYLCASSSYGFGGTYEQYFGPGTRLTVT.